The table lists the clone carrying this T cell receptor beta chain with a few counts. What it binds is unknown. This entry comes from a study of blood T cells in healthy people across ages. Regarding the study as a whole: Diversity figures derived from one million T cells were judged to underestimate the true value. Greater diversity and more naive CD4+ cells were seen in long-lived donors than in aged donors. Naive and antigen-experienced cells were not separated, limiting conclusive comparison.

Then a second PCR, running about 6 to 11 cycles, was carried out with a sample-barcoded 5' primer and a J-beta primer mix. A tag from a template-switch adaptor with 12 random nucleotides marked each cDNA molecule. Using its own MiXCR run on the 5' RACE reads, TCRdb lists one record per CDR3 protein. The repertoire holds 540,000 or so distinct CDR3 sequences, with about 26% as singletons. The CDR3 is made up of 14 amino acids. V was clipped by 6 bases and J by 4 bases, with 14 bases between them. Germline V gene data show CDR1 as SGHDT and CDR2 as YYEEEE. The TCR sequence derives from a woman aged 70-85 years in good health. The sequenced material came from blood. V gene TRBV5-6 combines with J gene TRBJ1-5; D call uncertain. The CDR3 coding sequence is TGTGCCAGCACTAAAAGGAGTTCAAATCAGCCCCAGCATTTT. Its translation: CASTKRSSNQPQHF. Complete variable domain (other parts from reference TRBV5-6 and TRBJ1-5): DAGVTQSPTHLIKTRGQQVTLRCSPKSGHDTVSWYQQALGQGPQFIFQYYEEEERQRGNFPDRFSGHQFPNYSSELNVNALLLGDSALYLCASTKRSSNQPQHFGDGTRLSIL.